Sequencing of this T cell receptor beta chain was carried out in a study of chronic HIV infection and antiretroviral therapy (dated by TCRdb to between 2014 and 2016). Library construction relied on 5' RACE. TCRdb shows the sequencer as Illumina MiSeq. The public reads were reanalyzed by TCRdb: fastp trimming at Q25, MiXCR alignment, in-frame beta chains only. Rows with a matching CDR3 protein are joined into one entry that keeps the most common DNA and genes. The sample table holds 40,000 to 50,000 distinct CDR3 sequences, of which approximately 19% were seen once. In total, the top ten clones hold roughly 3% of the sample. The CDR1 and CDR2 encoded by the germline V gene (reference sequence) are DFQATT and SNEGSKA. Inclusive of the bounding cysteine and phenylalanine, the CDR3 is 15 residues long. Kept here is only the CDR3 DNA, which spans 45 bases and is read in frame from base 1. V drops 6 bases and J drops 0 bases, leaving 16 bases in between.

This clonotype was observed a few times. Its cognate antigen has yet to be identified. The input lacks base qualities; no much larger clone sits a single base away. Sequencing was carried out using peripheral blood. The clonotype comes from an adult who had HIV and had not received antiretroviral therapy, or was an uninfected healthy control (not recorded which). The V and J segments used are TRBV20-1 and TRBJ2-3; the D segment cannot be called with confidence. In nucleotide form, the sequence is TGCAGTGCCATCGTCCCCGCAACTAGCACAGATACGCAGTATTTT. Its translation is CSAIVPATSTDTQYF.